The 17 T cell receptor beta chains below were found in one sample sequenced in a study of blood T cell repertoires in COVID-19. Some clones are missing from TCRdb's copy, which holds only in-frame ones; the method was immunoSEQ multiplex PCR. The data hold 150,000 or so clones, with around four fifths observed a single time. The specimen was PBMCs or T cells enriched from blood (not recorded which). The receptors stem from a woman in her fifties or sixties who had recovered from COVID-19.

DNA of the CDR3: TGTGCCAGCAGCCAAATGCCTCGGGGAGGCTACACCTTC. This encodes CASSQMPRGGYTF. The rearrangement joins TRBV3-1 (or the pseudogene TRBV3-2) to TRBJ1-2, with D uncertain. The CDR3 runs to 13 residues. In germline, CDR1 is LGHDT, CDR2 YNNKEL (reference sequence). Trimming stripped 2 bases from V and 8 bases from J, with 12 bases between.

The genes are TRBV6-4 and TRBJ2-1; the D gene is possibly TRBD2 (5 bases). Trimming took 4 bases from V and 10 from J, leaving 14 bases between them. From germline, CDR1 is MRHNA and CDR2 SNTAGT. CDR3 length equals 13 residues. The CDR3 DNA reads as TGTGCCAGCAGTGCCTTCAGAGGGAGAGAGCAGTTCTTC. This translates into CASSAFRGREQFF.

The V gene is TRBV3-1 (or the pseudogene TRBV3-2), the J gene TRBJ1-1, with a possible D match to TRBD1 (6 bases). From germline, CDR1 is LGHDT and CDR2 YNNKEL (reference sequence). The V end was cut by 1 base, the J end by 0 bases, with 18 bases between. The CDR3 has 18 amino acids. The CDR3 DNA is TGTGCCAGCAGCCAAGCGGTCAGGGGCGGCCTCATGAACACTGAAGCTTTCTTT. Amino acids: CASSQAVRGGLMNTEAFF.

This clone was observed a few times. The V gene is TRBV29-1, the J gene TRBJ2-1; 8 bases fit TRBD2. The CDR3 is 14 residues long. Looked up from germline, CDR1 is SQVTM and CDR2 is ANQGSEA. The junction had 5 bases not matched to a gene; V was cut back by 3 bases and J by 4 bases. The CDR3 protein is CSVDRTSGYNEQFF. CDR3 nucleotides: TGCAGCGTTGATAGAACTAGCGGATACAATGAGCAGTTCTTC.

The genes are TRBV19 and TRBJ2-3; a possible D gene is TRBD2 (6 bases). Per the germline V gene, CDR1 is LNHDA and CDR2 is SQIVND (reference sequence). The CDR3 spans 11 residues. V was clipped by 4 bases and J by 8 bases, with 7 bases between them. The CDR3 DNA is TGTGCCAGTAGTAAGGAGGGTACGCAGTATTTT. As protein: CASSKEGTQYF.

The V gene is TRBV11-2, the J gene TRBJ1-5; no firm D call. Germline CDR1 and CDR2: SGHAT and FQNNGV. CDR3 length equals 14 residues. Trimming cost V 3 bases and J 3 bases, with 9 bases left between them. CDR3: CASSLTISNQPQHF. Written as DNA, the CDR3 is TGTGCCAGCAGCTTGACTATCTCCAATCAGCCCCAGCATTTT. Using reference TRBV11-2 and TRBJ1-5 for the parts outside the CDR3, the full variable domain is EAGVAQSPRYKIIEKRQSVAFWCNPISGHATLYWYQQILGQGPKLLIQFQNNGVVDDSQLPKDRFSAERLKGVDSTLKIQPAKLEDSAVYLCASSLTISNQPQHFGDGTRLSIL.

This clone appeared a few times. The V call is TRBV19, the J call TRBJ2-5, with TRBD2 matching over 7 bases. CDR3 length: 13 amino acids. The V gene end was trimmed by 9 bases and the J gene end by 1 base; junction bases not matched to a gene: 5. CDR1 and CDR2 from the germline V gene are LNHDA and SQIVND (reference sequence). CDR3 in amino acids: CASNGGGQETQYF. CDR3 DNA sequence: TGTGCCAGCAATGGGGGGGGCCAAGAGACCCAGTACTTC.

The gene calls are TRBV28 and TRBJ1-3; 10 nucleotides agree with TRBD1. The CDR3 extends over 17 amino acids. Trimming took 4 bases from V and 0 from J; bases not matched to a gene: 6. CDR1 MDHEN and CDR2 SYDVKM come from the germline V gene. CDR3 coding DNA: TGTGCCAGCAGTTACGGGACAGGGGTGGCCTCTGGAAACACCATATATTTT. This gives the protein CASSYGTGVASGNTIYF.

V gene TRBV28 combines with J gene TRBJ1-4, with D possibly TRBD1 on 5 matching bases. The V end lost 6 bases, the J end lost 3 bases, and 17 bases lay between the germline ends. The CDR3 runs 16 residues. CDR1 and CDR2 (germline): MDHEN, SYDVKM. CDR3 in amino acids: CASRSARRGPNEKLFF. CDR3 in DNA: TGTGCCAGCAGGTCAGCTCGGCGGGGCCCTAATGAAAAACTGTTTTTT.

This clone turned up a few times. The genes are TRBV7-2 and TRBJ1-2; D ambiguous. With 5 bases removed from V and 7 bases from J, the gap between germline ends came to 14 bases. CDR1 is SGHTA, CDR2 FQGNSA, per germline. The CDR3 has 13 residues. CDR3 DNA sequence: TGTGCCAGCAGCCGCCGCGGCTTGGGTGGCTACACCTTC. Its protein product is CASSRRGLGGYTF.

This chain joins TRBV18 and TRBJ1-2, with unresolved D. This CDR3 has 15 residues. Germline CDR1 is KGHSH and CDR2 is LQKENI. Trimming shortened V by 0 bases and J by 4 bases, and 12 bases separated the two germline ends. For the CDR3, the DNA is TGTGCCAGCTCACCACCGGTGCGAGATCCCTATGGCTACACCTTC. Amino acids: CASSPPVRDPYGYTF.

In this sample, this clone turned up a few times. J is TRBJ2-2 and V is TRBV10-2; 9 positions match TRBD2. V was clipped by 6 bases and J by 4 bases; unmatched bases: 12. The V gene's germline CDR1 is WSHSY and CDR2 SAAADI. The CDR3 runs 17 residues. The CDR3 sequence is CASRKTSGVAVTGELFF. CDR3 nucleotides: TGCGCCAGCAGGAAGACTAGCGGCGTGGCGGTCACCGGGGAGCTGTTTTTT.

This rearrangement joins TRBV11-2 to TRBJ2-3; TRBD2 matches at 7 bases. The CDR3 is 12 amino acids. Germline loops: CDR1 SGHAT, CDR2 FQNNGV. V lost 5 bases and J lost 10; bases outside the gene matches: 6. The CDR3 here is CASSRGREAQYF. In nucleotides, the CDR3 is TGTGCCAGCAGCCGAGGGAGGGAGGCGCAGTATTTT.

The V and J genes are TRBV20-1 and TRBJ1-5; D possibly corresponds to TRBD1 (6 bases). Between the trimmed V and J ends, which lost 3 bases and 6 bases, there was a span of 12 bases. The length of the CDR3 is 13 residues. Germline-derived CDR1 and CDR2 are DFQATT and SNEGSKA (reference sequence). CDR3 DNA: TGCAGTGCTAGTATCAGGGGCGGTCAGCCCCAGCATTTT. Amino acid sequence: CSASIRGGQPQHF.

The chain has TRBV7-2 and TRBJ1-3; the D gene is possibly TRBD1 (6 bases). Germline CDR1 reads SGHTA; CDR2 reads FQGNSA. The germline V and J ends were trimmed by 2 bases and 4 bases, with 12 bases remaining between them. The CDR3 runs to 15 residues. Here the CDR3 DNA reads TGTGCCAGCAGCTTATCCGGGGGGCTAGGAAACACCATATATTTT. Its protein product is CASSLSGGLGNTIYF.

The rearrangement links TRBV28 to TRBJ2-3; 10 nucleotides agree with TRBD2. The junction had 7 bases not matched to a gene; V was cut back by 9 bases and J by 1 base. CDR3 length: 15 amino acids. The germline V gene encodes CDR1 MDHEN and CDR2 SYDVKM. The CDR3 bases are TGTGCCAGTGGGGGGGGGACTAGCGGCACAGATACGCAGTATTTT. Amino acid sequence: CASGGGTSGTDTQYF. Based on the CDR3 plus reference TRBV28 and TRBJ2-3, the full variable domain is DVKVTQSSRYLVKRTGEKVFLECVQDMDHENMFWYRQDPGLGLRLIYFSYDVKMKEKGDIPEGYSVSREKKERFSLILESASTNQTSMYLCASGGGTSGTDTQYFGPGTRLTVL.

This chain joins TRBV30 and TRBJ2-1, with 12 bases aligning to TRBD2. CDR1 and CDR2 (germline): GTSNPN, SVGIG (reference sequence). V lost 2 bases to trimming and J lost 3 bases; unmatched junction nucleotides: 11. The CDR3 runs 18 residues. The CDR3 DNA follows: TGTGCCTGGAGTAGGGCTAGCGGGAGGGAGCGGTTCTACAATGAGCAGTTCTTC. It encodes CAWSRASGRERFYNEQFF.